This T cell receptor (beta chain) came from a study of patients and donors after allogeneic stem cell transplantation. Per germline, CDR1 SGHRS and CDR2 YFSETQ. The CDR3 covers 16 residues. After removal of 0 bases from V and 4 bases from J, the junction contained 7 bases not matched to a gene. In TCRdb, the RT-PCR reads were re-called with MiXCR into one record per CDR3 protein. The sample includes approximately 61,000 distinct CDR3 sequences, roughly 15% of them seen just once. This clonotype was sampled from a human donor who was either an allogeneic HSCT recipient or a stem cell or donor lymphocyte infusion donor (not recorded which). It is not recorded whose cells these are; they may come from a transplant donor. Sequencing input: blood, either unsorted or a sorted T cell fraction (not recorded which). This chain links TRBV5-1 with TRBJ2-7; TRBD2 aligns across 10 bases. The CDR3 reads CASSLGLAGASYEQYF. DNA for the CDR3: TGCGCCAGCAGCTTGGGGCTAGCGGGAGCCTCTTACGAGCAGTACTTC.